This T cell receptor beta chain stems from a study of blood T cell repertoires in COVID-19. Study summary: Samples came from the United States, Italy and Spain, spanning acute and convalescent COVID-19. PBMCs, B-cell-depleted T cells, or T cells provided the cDNA or gDNA that made up the material.

The CDR3 runs to 13 residues. Germline assignment: CDR1 MRHNA and CDR2 SNTAGT. The V end lost 5 bases, the J end lost 0 bases, and 7 bases lay between the germline ends. Participants' reported clinical history set cohort assignment. Per the original data handling: How many nucleated cells were present was estimated from reference gene primer amplification. Clones were read by immunoSEQ multiplex PCR, and TCRdb kept only the in-frame ones, dropping some. D and trimming were read from the DNA, whereas the V and J calls and clone size are those reported in that table. The sample contains 200,000 to 250,000 clones, about 85% of which appear only once.

The rearrangement uses TRBV6-4 and TRBJ1-1; unclear D gene. Sequencing input: PBMCs or T cells enriched from blood (not recorded which). The source of this sequence is a man aged 30 to 45 who had recovered from COVID-19. The CDR3: CASSQALNTEAFF. In DNA, the CDR3 is TGTGCCAGCAGTCAAGCTTTGAACACTGAAGCTTTCTTT.